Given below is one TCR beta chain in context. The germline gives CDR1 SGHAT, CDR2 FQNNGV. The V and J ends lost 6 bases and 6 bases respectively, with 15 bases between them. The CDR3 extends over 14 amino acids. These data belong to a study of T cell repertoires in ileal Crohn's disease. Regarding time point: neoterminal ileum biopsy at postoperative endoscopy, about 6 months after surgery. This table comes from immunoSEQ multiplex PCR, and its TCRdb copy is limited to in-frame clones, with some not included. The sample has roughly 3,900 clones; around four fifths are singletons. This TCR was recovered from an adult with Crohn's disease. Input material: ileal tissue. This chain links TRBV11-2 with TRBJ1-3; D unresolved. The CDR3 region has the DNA TGTGCCAGCAGTAATAGGCGGAACTCAAACACCATATATTTT. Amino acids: CASSNRRNSNTIYF. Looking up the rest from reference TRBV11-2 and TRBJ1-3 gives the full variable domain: EAGVAQSPRYKIIEKRQSVAFWCNPISGHATLYWYQQILGQGPKLLIQFQNNGVVDDSQLPKDRFSAERLKGVDSTLKIQPAKLEDSAVYLCASSNRRNSNTIYFGEGSWLTVV.